This T cell receptor beta chain comes out of a study of blood T cell repertoires in COVID-19 (TCRdb year 2020). At the level of the whole study: Samples covering the acute and convalescent phases of COVID-19 were provided by collaborators in the United States, Italy and Spain. The material from the prospective study consisted of cDNA or gDNA derived from T cells, B-cell-depleted T cells, or PBMCs. Subjects who had been exposed to COVID-19, were actively infected with it, or had recovered from it provided the deeply sampled blood TCRbeta repertoires that made up the dataset. The repertoires were released in a freely available public database intended as a resource for research on the immune response to SARS-CoV-2. Samples came from the ongoing ImmuneRACE study (first 160 participants) plus 1,254 subjects from 6 global collaborators. The sample metadata nearly always contained a de-identified subject ID, COVID-19 status, age in years and sex. Where available, HLA class I and class II types were obtained from metadata supplied by the sample provider rather than from assay-based typing.

TCRbeta CDR3 regions were amplified from genomic DNA using the immunoSEQ Assay, a bias-controlled multiplex PCR. Per the original workflow: Within the assay, amplification of reference gene primers was used to estimate how many nucleated cells each sample contained. To quantify the absolute abundance of each unique TCRbeta CDR3 rearrangement, sequence reads were collapsed and filtered. For each sample, productive Simpson clonality was calculated as the square root of Simpson's diversity index across productive rearrangements. In TCRdb, the immuneACCESS table is reduced to in-frame sequences with V and J assigned. These tables do not hold every clone; where another copy was compared, an unresolved V gene accounts for under half, and the others remain unexplained. That table supplies the V and J calls and clone size; D and trimming were determined from the DNA. This sample is represented by 290,000 or so clones; 75% to 90% of them were singletons. Approximately 2.4% of the sample comes from the top ten.

Whole blood was collected in K2EDTA tubes by collaborating institutions according to the institutions' own protocols. For TCRbeta analysis, collaborators shipped samples as frozen whole blood, isolated PBMCs, or DNA extracted from either of those sample types. To note about this clone: The antigen it recognizes is unknown. Qualities for individual bases were not recorded, and no much larger clone is one base off.

What the work shows at the level of the full study, not this receptor alone: The amount of clinical and demographic metadata varied by source and participant and was provided uncurated.

Including cysteine and phenylalanine, the CDR3 has 14 amino acids. Only CDR3 DNA remains: 42 bases, in frame from the first base. Trimming takes 4 bases from V and 2 bases from J, and the germline ends sit 12 bases apart. The germline V gene gives CDR1 as SQVTM and CDR2 as ANQGSEA. The chain is assembled from TRBV29-1 and TRBJ1-3, with TRBD1 perhaps the D gene, on 6 matching bases. Specimen: peripheral blood. The TCR originated in a man aged 18 to 29 with active or convalescent COVID-19. CDR3 protein: CSVATGFPGNTIYF. The nucleotide sequence reads TGCAGCGTTGCTACAGGGTTCCCTGGAAACACCATATATTTT.